This TCR beta chain was recorded in a study of control samples from healthy donors and cancer patients (dated by TCRdb to the early 2020s). The CDR3 has 14 amino acids, counting the end cysteine and phenylalanine. The read is trimmed to its CDR3 DNA, 42 bases read in frame from base 1. From the germline V gene (reference sequence), CDR1 is GTSNPN and CDR2 is SVGIG. A distance of 11 bases separates the germline ends of V and J, which lose 2 bases and 1 base respectively. Comments on this clone: The target of this receptor is not known. Per-nucleotide qualities are absent, and no much larger clonotype sits a single base away.

Library generation was performed with the immunoSEQ multiplex PCR assay. This immuneACCESS table, as held by TCRdb, lists in-frame sequences with V and J called but not all clones. Of the missing ones, under half trace to an unresolved V gene in checked studies; the others have no known cause. This sample holds fewer than 85,000 clones; 80% to 95% were observed only once. The biggest ten clones account for approximately 6% of the sample. The TCR sequence derives from a woman aged 55 to 70 in good health. This sequence uses TRBV30 and TRBJ1-1; no D segment can be confidently identified. Sequences were obtained from blood. The CDR3 region: CAWSRTIRNTEAFF. The nucleotides are TGTGCCTGGAGTCGCACCATCAGGAACACTGAAGCTTTCTTT. Reference TRBV30 and TRBJ1-1 proteins supply the regions before and after the CDR3; the full variable domain is: SQTIHQWPATLVQPVGSPLSLECTVEGTSNPNLYWYRQAAGRGLQLLFYSVGIGQISSEVPQNLSASRPQDRQFILSSKKLLLSDSGFYLCAWSRTIRNTEAFFGQGTRLTVV.